This TCR beta chain was retrieved from a study of CD8 T cells in ankylosing spondylitis. Overall study results and limits: CD8+ cells made up the disease-linked clones, which were relatively rare in peripheral blood. Within ankylosing spondylitis blood, a TCR beta motif made up of under 10 highly homologous variants appeared to be characteristic. The study looked at matched synovial fluid samples from ankylosing spondylitis patients. Disease-linked clones were reported to be significantly enriched there.

Molecular-barcoded quantitative 5'-RACE produced these TCR beta libraries. TCRdb ran MiXCR on the 5' RACE reads and lists one entry per CDR3 protein. The sample lists 210,000 or so distinct CDR3 sequences, about 26% occurring once. The table lists this clonotype with a few counts. Antigen unknown. Trimming removed 6 bases at V and 6 bases at J, with 9 bases between. This CDR3 has 11 amino acids. CDR1 and CDR2 (germline): DFQATT, SNEGSKA (reference sequence). This rearrangement joins TRBV20-1 to TRBJ2-4; TRBD1 might be the D (5 bases). The sequencing input was blood, either unsorted or a sorted T cell fraction (not recorded which). This TCR was recovered from a male donor with ankylosing spondylitis or in good health (not recorded which). This chain's CDR3 is CSAGASNIQYF. In DNA, the CDR3 is TGCAGTGCAGGGGCCTCAAACATTCAGTACTTC.